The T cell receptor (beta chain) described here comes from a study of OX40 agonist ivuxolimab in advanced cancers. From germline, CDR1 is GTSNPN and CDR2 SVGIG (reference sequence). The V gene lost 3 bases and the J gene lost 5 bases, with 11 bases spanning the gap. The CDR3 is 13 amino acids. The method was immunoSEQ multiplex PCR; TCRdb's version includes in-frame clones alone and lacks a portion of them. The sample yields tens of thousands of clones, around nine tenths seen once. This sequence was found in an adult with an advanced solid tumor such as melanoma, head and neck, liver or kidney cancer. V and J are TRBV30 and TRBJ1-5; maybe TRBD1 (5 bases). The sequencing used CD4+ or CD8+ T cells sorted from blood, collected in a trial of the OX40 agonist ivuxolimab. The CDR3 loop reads CAWRAGGDQPQHF. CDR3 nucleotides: TGTGCCTGGAGGGCTGGAGGGGATCAGCCCCAGCATTTT.